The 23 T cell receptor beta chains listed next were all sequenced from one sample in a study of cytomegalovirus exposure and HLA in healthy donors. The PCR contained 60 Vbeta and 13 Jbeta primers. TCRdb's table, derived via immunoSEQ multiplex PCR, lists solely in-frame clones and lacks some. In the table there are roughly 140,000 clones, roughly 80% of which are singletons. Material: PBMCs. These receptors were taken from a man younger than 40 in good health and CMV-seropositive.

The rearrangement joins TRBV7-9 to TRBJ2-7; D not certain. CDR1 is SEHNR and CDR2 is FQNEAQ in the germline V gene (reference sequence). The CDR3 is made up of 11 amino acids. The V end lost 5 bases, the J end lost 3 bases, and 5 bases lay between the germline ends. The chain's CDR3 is CASSPGYEQYF. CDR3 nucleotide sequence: TGTGCCAGCAGCCCAGGCTACGAGCAGTACTTC. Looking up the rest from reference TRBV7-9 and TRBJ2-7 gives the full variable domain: DTGVSQNPRHKITKRGQNVTFRCDPISEHNRLYWYRQTLGQGPEFLTYFQNEAQLEKSRLLSDRFSAERPKGSFSTLEIQRTEQGDSAMYLCASSPGYEQYFGPGTRLTVT.

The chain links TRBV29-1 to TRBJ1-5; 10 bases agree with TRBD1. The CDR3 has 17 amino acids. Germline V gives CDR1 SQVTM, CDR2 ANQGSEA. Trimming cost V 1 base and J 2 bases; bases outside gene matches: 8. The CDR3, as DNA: TGCAGCGTTGAAGCCAGGGACAGGGGAATGGGCAATCAGCCCCAGCATTTT. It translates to CSVEARDRGMGNQPQHF.

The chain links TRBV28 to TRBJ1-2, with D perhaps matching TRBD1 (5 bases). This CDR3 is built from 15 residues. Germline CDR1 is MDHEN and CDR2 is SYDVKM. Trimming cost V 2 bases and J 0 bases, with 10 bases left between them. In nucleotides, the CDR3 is TGTGCCAGCAGTTTACAGGGACTTACTAACTATGGCTACACCTTC. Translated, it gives CASSLQGLTNYGYTF.

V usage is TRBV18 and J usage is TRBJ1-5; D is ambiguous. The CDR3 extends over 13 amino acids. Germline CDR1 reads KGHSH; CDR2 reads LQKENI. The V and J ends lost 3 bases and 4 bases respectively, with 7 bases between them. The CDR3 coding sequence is TGTGCCAGCTCACCCGACTTTAATCAGCCCCAGCATTTT. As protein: CASSPDFNQPQHF.

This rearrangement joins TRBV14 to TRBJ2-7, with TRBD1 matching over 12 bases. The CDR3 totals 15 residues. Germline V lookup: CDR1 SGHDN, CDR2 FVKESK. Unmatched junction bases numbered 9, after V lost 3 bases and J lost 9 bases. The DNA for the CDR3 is TGTGCCAGCAGCCAGTGGGACAGGGGGCGCCTTCCGCAGTACTTC. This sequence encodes CASSQWDRGRLPQYF.

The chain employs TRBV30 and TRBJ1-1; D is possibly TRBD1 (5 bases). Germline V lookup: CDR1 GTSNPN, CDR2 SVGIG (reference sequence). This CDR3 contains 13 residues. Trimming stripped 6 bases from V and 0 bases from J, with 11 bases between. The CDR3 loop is CACLGTLNTEAFF. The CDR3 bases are TGTGCCTGCCTAGGGACTTTGAACACTGAAGCTTTCTTT.

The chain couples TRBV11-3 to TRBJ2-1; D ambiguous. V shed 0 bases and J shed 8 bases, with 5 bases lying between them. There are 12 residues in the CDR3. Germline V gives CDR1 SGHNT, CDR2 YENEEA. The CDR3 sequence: CASSLDADEQFF. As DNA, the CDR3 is TGTGCCAGCAGCTTAGATGCGGATGAGCAGTTCTTC.

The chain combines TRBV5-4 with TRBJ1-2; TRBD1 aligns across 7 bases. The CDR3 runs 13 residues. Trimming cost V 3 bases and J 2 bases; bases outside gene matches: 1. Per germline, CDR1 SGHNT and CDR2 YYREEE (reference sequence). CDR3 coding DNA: TGTGCCAGCAGCTCGGGACAGAACTATGGCTACACCTTC. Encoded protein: CASSSGQNYGYTF.

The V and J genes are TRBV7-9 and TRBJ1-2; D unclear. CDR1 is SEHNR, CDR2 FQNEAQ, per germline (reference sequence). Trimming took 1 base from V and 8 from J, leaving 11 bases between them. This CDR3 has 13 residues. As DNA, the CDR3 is TGTGCCAGCAGCTTAGGTACTAGTGGAGGCTACACCTTC. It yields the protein CASSLGTSGGYTF.

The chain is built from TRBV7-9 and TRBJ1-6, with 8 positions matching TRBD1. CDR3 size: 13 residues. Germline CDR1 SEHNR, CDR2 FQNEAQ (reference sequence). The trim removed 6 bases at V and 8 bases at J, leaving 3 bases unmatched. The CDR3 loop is CASRSTGDSPLHF. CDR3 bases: TGTGCCAGCAGATCGACAGGGGATTCACCCCTCCACTTT.

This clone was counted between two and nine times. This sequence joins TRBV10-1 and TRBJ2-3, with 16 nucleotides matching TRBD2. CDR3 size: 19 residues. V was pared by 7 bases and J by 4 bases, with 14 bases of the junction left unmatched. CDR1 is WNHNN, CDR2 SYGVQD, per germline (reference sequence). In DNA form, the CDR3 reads TGCGCCAGCATTCGGGGACTAGCGGGAGGGCCCGGTTGGGCAGATACGCAGTATTTT. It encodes CASIRGLAGGPGWADTQYF.

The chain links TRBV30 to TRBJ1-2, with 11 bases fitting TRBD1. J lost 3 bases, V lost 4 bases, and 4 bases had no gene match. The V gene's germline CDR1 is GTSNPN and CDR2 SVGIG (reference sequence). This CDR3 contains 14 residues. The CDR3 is CAWTGGQGDYGYTF. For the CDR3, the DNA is TGTGCCTGGACCGGGGGACAGGGGGACTATGGCTACACCTTC.

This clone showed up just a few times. The CDR3 DNA reads as TGTGCCAGTAGTTTAACGACAGGGCGGCGGACAGATACGCAGTATTTT. The encoded protein is CASSLTTGRRTDTQYF. The chain uses TRBV19 and TRBJ2-3; 7 bases fit TRBD1. The CDR3 extends over 16 amino acids. CDR1 and CDR2 (germline): LNHDA, SQIVND (reference sequence). J lost 3 bases, V lost 5 bases, and 11 bases had no gene match.

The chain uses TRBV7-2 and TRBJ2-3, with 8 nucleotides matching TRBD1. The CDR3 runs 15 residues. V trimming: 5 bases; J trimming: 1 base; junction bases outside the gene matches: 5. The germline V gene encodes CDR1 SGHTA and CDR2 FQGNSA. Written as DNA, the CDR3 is TGTGCCAGCAGCCTGATGGACAGGGGCACAGATACGCAGTATTTT. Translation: CASSLMDRGTDTQYF.

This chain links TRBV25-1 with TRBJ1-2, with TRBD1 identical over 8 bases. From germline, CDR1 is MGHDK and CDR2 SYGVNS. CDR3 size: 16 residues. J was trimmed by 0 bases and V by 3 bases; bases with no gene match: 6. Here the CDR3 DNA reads TGTGCCAGCAGTGATTCCAGGGGGCTCACTAACTATGGCTACACCTTC. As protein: CASSDSRGLTNYGYTF.

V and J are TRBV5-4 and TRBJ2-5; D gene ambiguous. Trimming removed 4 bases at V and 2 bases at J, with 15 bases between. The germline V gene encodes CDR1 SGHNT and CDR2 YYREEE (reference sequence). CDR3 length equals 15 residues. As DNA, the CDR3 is TGTGCCAGCAGCCGACTGGAGAACAATCAAGAGACCCAGTACTTC. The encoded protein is CASSRLENNQETQYF.

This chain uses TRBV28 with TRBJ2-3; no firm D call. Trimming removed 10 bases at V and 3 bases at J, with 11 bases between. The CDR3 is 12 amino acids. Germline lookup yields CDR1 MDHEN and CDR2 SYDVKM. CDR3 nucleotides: TGTGCCACCCTAGATTCTACAGATACGCAGTATTTT. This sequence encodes CATLDSTDTQYF.

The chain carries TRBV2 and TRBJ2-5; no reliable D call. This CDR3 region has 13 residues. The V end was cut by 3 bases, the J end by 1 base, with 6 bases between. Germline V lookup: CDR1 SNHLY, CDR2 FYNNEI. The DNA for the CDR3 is TGTGCCAGCAGTGACCCCCTCCAAGAGACCCAGTACTTC. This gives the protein CASSDPLQETQYF.

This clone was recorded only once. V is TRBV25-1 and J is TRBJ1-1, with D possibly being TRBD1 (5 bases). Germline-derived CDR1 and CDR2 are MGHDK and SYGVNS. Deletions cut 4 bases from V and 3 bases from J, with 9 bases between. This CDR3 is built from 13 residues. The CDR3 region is CASSVRGDTEAFF. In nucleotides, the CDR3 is TGTGCCAGCAGTGTCCGGGGGGACACTGAAGCTTTCTTT.

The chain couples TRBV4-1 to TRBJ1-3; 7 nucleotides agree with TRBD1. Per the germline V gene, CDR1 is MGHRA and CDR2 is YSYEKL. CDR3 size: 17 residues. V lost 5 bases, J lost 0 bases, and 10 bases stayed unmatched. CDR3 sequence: CASSFMPTGDSGNTIYF. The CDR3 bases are TGCGCCAGCAGCTTTATGCCAACAGGGGACTCTGGAAACACCATATATTTT.

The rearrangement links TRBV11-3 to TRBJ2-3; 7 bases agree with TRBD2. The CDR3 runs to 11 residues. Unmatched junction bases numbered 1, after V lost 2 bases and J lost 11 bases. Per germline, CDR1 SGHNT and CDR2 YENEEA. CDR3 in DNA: TGTGCCAGCAGCTTACTAGCGGAGCAGTATTTT. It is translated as CASSLLAEQYF. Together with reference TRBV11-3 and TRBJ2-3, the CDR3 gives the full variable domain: EAGVVQSPRYKIIEKKQPVAFWCNPISGHNTLYWYLQNLGQGPELLIRYENEEAVDDSQLPKDRFSAERLKGVDSTLKIQPAELGDSAVYLCASSLLAEQYFGPGTRLTVL.

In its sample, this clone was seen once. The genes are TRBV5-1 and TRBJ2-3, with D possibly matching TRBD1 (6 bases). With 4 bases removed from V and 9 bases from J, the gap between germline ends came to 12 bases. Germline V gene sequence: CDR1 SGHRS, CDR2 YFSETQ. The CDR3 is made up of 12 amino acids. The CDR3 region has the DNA TGCGCCAGCAGCCAAAATCAGGGGACGCAGTATTTT. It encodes CASSQNQGTQYF.

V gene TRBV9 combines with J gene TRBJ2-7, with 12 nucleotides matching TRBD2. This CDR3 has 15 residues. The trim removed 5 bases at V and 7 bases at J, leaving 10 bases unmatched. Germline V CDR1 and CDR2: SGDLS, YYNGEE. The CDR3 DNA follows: TGTGCCAGCAGTCTTAGGACTAGCGGGATGGGGGAGCAGTACTTC. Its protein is CASSLRTSGMGEQYF.